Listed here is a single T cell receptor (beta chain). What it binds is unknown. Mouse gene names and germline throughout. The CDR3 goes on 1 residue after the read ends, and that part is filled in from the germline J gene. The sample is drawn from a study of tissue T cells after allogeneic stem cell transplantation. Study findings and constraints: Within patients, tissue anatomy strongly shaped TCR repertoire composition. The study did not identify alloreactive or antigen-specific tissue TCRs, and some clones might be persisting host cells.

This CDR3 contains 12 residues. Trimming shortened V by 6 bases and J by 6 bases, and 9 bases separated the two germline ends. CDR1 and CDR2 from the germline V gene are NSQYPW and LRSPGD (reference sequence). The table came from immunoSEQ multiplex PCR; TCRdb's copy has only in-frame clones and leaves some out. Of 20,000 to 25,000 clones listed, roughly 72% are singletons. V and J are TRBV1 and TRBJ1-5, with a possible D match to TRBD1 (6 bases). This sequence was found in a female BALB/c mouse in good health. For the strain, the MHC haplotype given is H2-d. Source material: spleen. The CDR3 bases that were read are TGCACCTGCAGGAAACAGGGCCAGGCTCCGCTT. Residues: CTCRKQGQAPL. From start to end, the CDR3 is CTCRKQGQAPLF. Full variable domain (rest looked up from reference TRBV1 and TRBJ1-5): VTLLEQNPRWRLVPRGQAVNLRCILKNSQYPWMSWYQQDLQKQLQWLFTLRSPGDKEVKSLPGADYLATRVTDTELRLQVANMSQGRTLYCTCRKQGQAPLFGEGTRLSVL.